Given below is one T cell receptor beta chain in context. This sample stems from a study of blood T cell repertoires in COVID-19. Study-level background: Collection of acute and convalescent COVID-19 samples took place in the United States, Italy and Spain. T cells, B-cell-depleted T cells, or PBMCs provided the cDNA or gDNA that served as material.

The authors' processing: Reference gene primers were amplified, and this amplification served to estimate nucleated cell counts. Data came from immunoSEQ multiplex PCR; TCRdb stores just in-frame clones and leaves some out. V and J calls and clone size follow that table, whereas D and trimming were derived from the DNA. The table has 110,000 to 150,000 clones, roughly 80% seen once; the top ten hold 3% to 4.5%. Looked up from germline, CDR1 is SGHAT and CDR2 is FQNNGV. The CDR3 spans 14 residues. The germline V and J ends were trimmed by 2 bases and 0 bases, with 4 bases remaining between them. Sequenced material: peripheral blood. This TCR was recovered from an older man who had recovered from COVID-19. This sequence joins TRBV11-2 and TRBJ2-2; D not resolved. CDR3 sequence reads: CASSLSANTGELFF. CDR3 DNA: TGTGCCAGCAGCTTATCCGCGAACACCGGGGAGCTGTTTTTT.